The clone carrying this T cell receptor (beta chain) was seen more than once but under ten times. As yet, its antigen is unknown. These data belong to a study of T cells after yellow fever vaccination. Notes on the study in general: Post-booster samples contained most primary-vaccination clones (just under 98% CD4, roughly 88% CD8).

Trimming took 4 bases from V and 7 from J, leaving 8 bases between them. The CDR3 has 12 amino acids. CDR1 and CDR2 from the germline V gene are SGHTA and FQGTGA. TCRdb re-analysed the 5' RACE reads in MiXCR, keeping a single row per CDR3 protein. The sample lists about 330,000 distinct CDR3 sequences; 6.8% were seen once. The source was PBMCs, collected roughly 45 days after the first yellow fever vaccination. V usage is TRBV7-3 and J usage is TRBJ2-1; D remains ambiguous. The source of this sequence is a man younger than 30 who received the YFV17D yellow fever vaccine. The CDR3 protein is CASSYGNNEQFF. CDR3 sequence (DNA): TGTGCCAGCAGCTACGGCAATAATGAGCAGTTCTTC.